Given below is one T cell receptor beta chain in context. The sample originates from a study of blood T cell repertoires in COVID-19. At the level of the study: Sources were T cells, B-cell-depleted T cells, or PBMCs; the material itself was cDNA or gDNA.

Original handling: The assay estimated nucleated cells by amplifying reference gene primers. Libraries were prepared by immunoSEQ multiplex PCR; TCRdb keeps only in-frame clonotypes and omits some of them. V and J calls and clone size are as listed in that table; D and trimming were resolved from the DNA. The profile shows about 390,000 clones, over 75% of them singletons. The V gene lost 5 bases and the J gene lost 5 bases, with 9 bases spanning the gap. The V gene's germline CDR1 is SEHNR and CDR2 FQNEAQ (reference sequence). This CDR3 comprises 12 residues. This TCR was recovered from a woman between 55 and 75 years old with COVID-19, enrolled during active disease. J is TRBJ1-1 and V is TRBV7-9; D is unclear. Sequencing was done on a sample of peripheral blood. CDR3 protein: CASSAWTTEAFF. The CDR3 DNA sequence: TGTGCCAGCAGCGCGTGGACTACTGAAGCTTTCTTT.